The entry below describes one T cell receptor beta chain. Antigen unknown. This sample stems from a study of T cell responses to AZD1222 COVID-19 vaccine. Study-wide context: Second-dose recipients at about 4 or about 12 weeks were treated as one pooled group. General study points: After the peak T cell response, and only then, were repertoires sampled. Reportedly, close to half of spike-specific TCRs are directed against unmutated variant regions. Only a handful of AZD1222 recipients were seropositive at baseline.

Using immunoSEQ multiplex PCR, the repertoire was profiled, and TCRdb retains in-frame clones only, with some absent. Of about 55,000 clones in the sample, 80% to 90% are singletons; the top ten hold roughly 2%. This CDR3 has 15 residues. Between the trimmed V and J ends, which lost 2 bases and 2 bases, there was a span of 11 bases. In germline, CDR1 is SGHTA, CDR2 FQGNSA. The chain joins TRBV7-2 to TRBJ2-3, with D possibly TRBD2 on 6 matching bases. The TCR was taken from an adult in good health. The material was peripheral blood, obtained on day 0 of AZD1222 vaccination. CDR3 amino acids: CASSLKTGLTDTQYF. The CDR3 region has the DNA TGTGCCAGCAGCTTAAAGACGGGACTCACAGATACGCAGTATTTT.